This T cell receptor beta chain was observed in a study of blood T cell repertoires in COVID-19. About the research overall: COVID-19 samples, acute and convalescent, were from the United States, Italy and Spain. From T cells, B-cell-depleted T cells, or PBMCs came the material, which was cDNA or gDNA.

How the authors handled the data: By means of reference gene primer amplification, nucleated cell counts were estimated. Method: immunoSEQ multiplex PCR; TCRdb's copy keeps in-frame clones and lacks some. That table supplies the V and J calls and clone size; D and trimming were determined from the DNA. The sample shows a few hundred thousand clones, around four fifths of them seen only once. Germline trimming cut 3 bases from V and 0 bases from J; bases unmatched to any gene: 5. Germline CDR1 is MNHNS and CDR2 is SASEGT. CDR3 size: 16 residues. This receptor was identified in a man aged 55 to 70 with acute or convalescent COVID-19. The V and J genes are TRBV6-1 and TRBJ1-1; TRBD1 aligns across 9 bases. Sequenced input: peripheral blood. The CDR3 nucleotides are TGTGCCAGCAGTGACGACAGGGGGGGGTTGAACACTGAAGCTTTCTTT. As protein: CASSDDRGGLNTEAFF.